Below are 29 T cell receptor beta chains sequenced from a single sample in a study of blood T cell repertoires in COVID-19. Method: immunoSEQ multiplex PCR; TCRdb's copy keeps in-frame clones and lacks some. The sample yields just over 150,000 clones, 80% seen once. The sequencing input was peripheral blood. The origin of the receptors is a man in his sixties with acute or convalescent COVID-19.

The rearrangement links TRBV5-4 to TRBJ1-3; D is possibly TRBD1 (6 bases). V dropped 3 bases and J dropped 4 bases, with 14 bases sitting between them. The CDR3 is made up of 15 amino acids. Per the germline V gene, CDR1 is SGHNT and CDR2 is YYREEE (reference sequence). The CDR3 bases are TGTGCCAGCAGCTCAGGGGACGTAACGGGAAACACCATATATTTT. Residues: CASSSGDVTGNTIYF.

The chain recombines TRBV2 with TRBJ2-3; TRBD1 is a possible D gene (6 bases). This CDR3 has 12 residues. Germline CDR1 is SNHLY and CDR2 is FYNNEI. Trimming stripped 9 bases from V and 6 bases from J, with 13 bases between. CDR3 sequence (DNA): TGTGCCAGTTCTACAGGGTACGATACGCAGTATTTT. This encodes CASSTGYDTQYF.

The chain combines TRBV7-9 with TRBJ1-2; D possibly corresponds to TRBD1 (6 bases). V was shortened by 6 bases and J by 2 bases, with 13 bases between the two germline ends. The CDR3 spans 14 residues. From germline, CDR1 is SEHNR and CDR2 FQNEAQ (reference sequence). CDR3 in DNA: TGTGCCAGCAGTCGAATTGGGACAAACTATGGCTACACCTTC. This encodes CASSRIGTNYGYTF.

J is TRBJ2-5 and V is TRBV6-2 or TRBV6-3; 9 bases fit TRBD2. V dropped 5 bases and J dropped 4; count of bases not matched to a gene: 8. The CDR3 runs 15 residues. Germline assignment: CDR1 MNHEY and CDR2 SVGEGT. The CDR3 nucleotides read TGTGCCAGCAGTCACCCTAGCGGGATAAGAGAGACCCAGTACTTC. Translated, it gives CASSHPSGIRETQYF.

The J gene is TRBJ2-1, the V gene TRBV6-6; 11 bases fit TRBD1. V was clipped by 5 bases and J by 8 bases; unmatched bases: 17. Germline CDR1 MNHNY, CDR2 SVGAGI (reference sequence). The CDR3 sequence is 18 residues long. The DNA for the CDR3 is TGTGCCAGCAGTCCCTCCTTTTTTGGGACAGGGGGGGTCGATGAGCAGTTCTTC. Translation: CASSPSFFGTGGVDEQFF.

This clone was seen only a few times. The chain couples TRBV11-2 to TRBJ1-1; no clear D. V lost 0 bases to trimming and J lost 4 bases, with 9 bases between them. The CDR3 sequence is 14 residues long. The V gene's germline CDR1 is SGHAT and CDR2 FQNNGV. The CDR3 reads CASSLDPGLTEAFF. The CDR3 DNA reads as TGTGCCAGCAGCTTAGATCCAGGCCTCACTGAAGCTTTCTTT.

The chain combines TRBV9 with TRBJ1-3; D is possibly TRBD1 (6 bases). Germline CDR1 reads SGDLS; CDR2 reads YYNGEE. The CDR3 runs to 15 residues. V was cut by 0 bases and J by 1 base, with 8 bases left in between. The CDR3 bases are TGTGCCAGCAGCGTAGGAACAGGGTCTGGAAACACCATATATTTT. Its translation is CASSVGTGSGNTIYF. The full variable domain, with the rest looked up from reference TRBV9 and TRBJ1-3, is DSGVTQTPKHLITATGQRVTLRCSPRSGDLSVYWYQQSLDQGLQFLIQYYNGEERAKGNILERFSAQQFPDLHSELNLSSLELGDSALYFCASSVGTGSGNTIYFGEGSWLTVV.

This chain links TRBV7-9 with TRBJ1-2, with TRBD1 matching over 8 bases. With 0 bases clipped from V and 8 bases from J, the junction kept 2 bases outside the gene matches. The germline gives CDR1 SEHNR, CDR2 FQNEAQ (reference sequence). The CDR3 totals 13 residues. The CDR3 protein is CASSLAWTGGYTF. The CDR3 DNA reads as TGTGCCAGCAGCTTAGCCTGGACAGGGGGCTACACCTTC.

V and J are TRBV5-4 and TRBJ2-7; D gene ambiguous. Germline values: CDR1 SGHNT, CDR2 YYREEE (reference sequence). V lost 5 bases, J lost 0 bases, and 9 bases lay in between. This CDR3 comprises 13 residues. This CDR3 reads CASSFEPSYEQYF. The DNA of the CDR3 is TGTGCCAGCAGTTTTGAGCCCTCCTACGAGCAGTACTTC.

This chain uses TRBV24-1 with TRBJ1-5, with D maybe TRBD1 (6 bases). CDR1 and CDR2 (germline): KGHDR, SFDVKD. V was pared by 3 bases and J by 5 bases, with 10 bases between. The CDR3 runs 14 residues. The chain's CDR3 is CATSDGRGHQPQHF. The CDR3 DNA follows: TGTGCCACCAGTGATGGGCGGGGGCATCAGCCCCAGCATTTT.

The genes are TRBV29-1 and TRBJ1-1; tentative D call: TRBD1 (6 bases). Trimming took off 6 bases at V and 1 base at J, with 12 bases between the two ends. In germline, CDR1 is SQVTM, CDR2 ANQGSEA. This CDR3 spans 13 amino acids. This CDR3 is CSVQGSWNTEAFF. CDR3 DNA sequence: TGCAGCGTGCAGGGGAGTTGGAACACTGAAGCTTTCTTT.

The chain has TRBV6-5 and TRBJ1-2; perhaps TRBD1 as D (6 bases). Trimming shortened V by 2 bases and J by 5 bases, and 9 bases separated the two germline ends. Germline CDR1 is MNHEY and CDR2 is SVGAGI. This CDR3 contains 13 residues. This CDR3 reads CASSYTQGYGYTF. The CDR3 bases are TGTGCCAGCAGTTACACCCAGGGGTATGGCTACACCTTC.

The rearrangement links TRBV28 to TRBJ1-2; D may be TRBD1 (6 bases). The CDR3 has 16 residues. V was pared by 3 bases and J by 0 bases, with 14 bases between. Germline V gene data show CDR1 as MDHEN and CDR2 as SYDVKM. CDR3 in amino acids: CASSFGGSRANYGYTF. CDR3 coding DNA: TGTGCCAGCAGTTTTGGGGGCTCCAGGGCTAACTATGGCTACACCTTC.

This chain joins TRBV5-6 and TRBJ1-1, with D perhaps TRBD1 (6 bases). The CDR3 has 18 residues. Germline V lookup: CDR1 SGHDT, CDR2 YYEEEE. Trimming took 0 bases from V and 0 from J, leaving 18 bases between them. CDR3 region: CASSLGPQGSGVNTEAFF. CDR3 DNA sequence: TGTGCCAGCAGCTTGGGCCCACAGGGATCCGGGGTGAACACTGAAGCTTTCTTT. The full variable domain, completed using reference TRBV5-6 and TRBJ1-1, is DAGVTQSPTHLIKTRGQQVTLRCSPKSGHDTVSWYQQALGQGPQFIFQYYEEEERQRGNFPDRFSGHQFPNYSSELNVNALLLGDSALYLCASSLGPQGSGVNTEAFFGQGTRLTVV.

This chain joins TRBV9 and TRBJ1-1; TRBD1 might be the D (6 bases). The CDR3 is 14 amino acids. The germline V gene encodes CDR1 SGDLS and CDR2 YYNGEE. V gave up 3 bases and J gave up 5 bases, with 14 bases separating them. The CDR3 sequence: CASSATGIGTEAFF. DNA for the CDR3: TGTGCCAGCAGCGCTACAGGGATCGGGACTGAAGCTTTCTTT.

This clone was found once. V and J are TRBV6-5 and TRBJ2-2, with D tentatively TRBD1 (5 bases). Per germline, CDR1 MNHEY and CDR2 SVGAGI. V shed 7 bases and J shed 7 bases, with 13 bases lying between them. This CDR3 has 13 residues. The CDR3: CASTPGLLGELFF. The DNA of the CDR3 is TGTGCCAGCACCCCAGGGTTACTCGGGGAGCTGTTTTTT.

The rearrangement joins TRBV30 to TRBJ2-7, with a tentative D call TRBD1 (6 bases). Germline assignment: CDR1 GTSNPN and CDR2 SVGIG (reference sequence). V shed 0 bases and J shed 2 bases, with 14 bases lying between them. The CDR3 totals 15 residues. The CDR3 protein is CAWSVPRTAAYEQYF. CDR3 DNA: TGTGCCTGGAGTGTACCTCGGACAGCCGCCTACGAGCAGTACTTC.

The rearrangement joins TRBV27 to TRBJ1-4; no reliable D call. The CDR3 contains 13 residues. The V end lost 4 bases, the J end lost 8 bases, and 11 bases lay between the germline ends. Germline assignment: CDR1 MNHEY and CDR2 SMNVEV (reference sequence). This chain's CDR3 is CASSSREGEKLFF. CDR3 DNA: TGTGCCAGCAGTTCCCGGGAGGGAGAAAAACTGTTTTTT.

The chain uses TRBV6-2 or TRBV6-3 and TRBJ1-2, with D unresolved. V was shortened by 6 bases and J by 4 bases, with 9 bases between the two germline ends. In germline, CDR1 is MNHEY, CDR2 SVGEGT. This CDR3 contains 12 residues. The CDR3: CASSPAVYGYTF. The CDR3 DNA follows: TGTGCCAGCAGCCCCGCAGTCTATGGCTACACCTTC.

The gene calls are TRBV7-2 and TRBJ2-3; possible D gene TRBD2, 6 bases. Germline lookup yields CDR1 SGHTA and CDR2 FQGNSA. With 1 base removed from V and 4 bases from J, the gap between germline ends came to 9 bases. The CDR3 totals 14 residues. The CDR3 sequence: CASSLGRLADTQYF. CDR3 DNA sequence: TGTGCCAGCAGCTTAGGGCGACTAGCAGATACGCAGTATTTT. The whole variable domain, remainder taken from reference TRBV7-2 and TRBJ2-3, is GAGVSQSPSNKVTEKGKDVELRCDPISGHTALYWYRQSLGQGLEFLIYFQGNSAPDKSGLPSDRFSAERTGGSVSTLTIQRTQQEDSAVYLCASSLGRLADTQYFGPGTRLTVL.

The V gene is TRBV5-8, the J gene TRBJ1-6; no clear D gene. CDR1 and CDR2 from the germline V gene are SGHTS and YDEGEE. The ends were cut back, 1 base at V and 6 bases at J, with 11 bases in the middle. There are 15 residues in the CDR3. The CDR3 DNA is TGTGCCAGCAGCTTGATGAGGAATATTAATTCACCCCTCCACTTT. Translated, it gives CASSLMRNINSPLHF.

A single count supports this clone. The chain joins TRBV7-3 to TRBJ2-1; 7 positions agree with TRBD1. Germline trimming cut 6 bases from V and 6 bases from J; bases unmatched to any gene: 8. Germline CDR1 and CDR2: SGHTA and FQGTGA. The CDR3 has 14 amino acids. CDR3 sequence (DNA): TGTGCCAGCAGGTCCGGGACAGCCACCAATGAGCAGTTCTTC. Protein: CASRSGTATNEQFF.

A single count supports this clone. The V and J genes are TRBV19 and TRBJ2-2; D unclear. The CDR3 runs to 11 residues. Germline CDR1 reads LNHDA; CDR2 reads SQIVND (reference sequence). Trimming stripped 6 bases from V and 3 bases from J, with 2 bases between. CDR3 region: CASSYTGELFF. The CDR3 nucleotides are TGTGCCAGTAGCTACACCGGGGAGCTGTTTTTT.

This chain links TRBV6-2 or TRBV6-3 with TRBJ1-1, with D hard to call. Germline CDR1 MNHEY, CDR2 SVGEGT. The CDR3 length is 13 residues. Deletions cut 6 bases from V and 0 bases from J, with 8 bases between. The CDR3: CASSGEMNTEAFF. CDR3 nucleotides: TGTGCCAGCAGCGGGGAGATGAACACTGAAGCTTTCTTT.

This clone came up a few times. The CDR3 DNA is TGTGCCAGCAGTTTTTACGGACCGGTGACAGGGCAGTACTTC. Its translation is CASSFYGPVTGQYF. The rearrangement links TRBV6-2 or TRBV6-3 to TRBJ2-7; D might be TRBD1 (6 bases). CDR3 size: 14 residues. V was pared by 4 bases and J by 9 bases, with 19 bases between. The germline V gene has CDR1 MNHEY and CDR2 SVGEGT.

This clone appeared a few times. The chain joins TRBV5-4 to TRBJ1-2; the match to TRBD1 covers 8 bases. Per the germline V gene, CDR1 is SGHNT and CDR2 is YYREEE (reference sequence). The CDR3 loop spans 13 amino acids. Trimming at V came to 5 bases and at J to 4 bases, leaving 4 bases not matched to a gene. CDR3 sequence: CASSYGQGYGYTF. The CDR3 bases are TGTGCCAGCAGTTATGGACAGGGCTATGGCTACACCTTC.

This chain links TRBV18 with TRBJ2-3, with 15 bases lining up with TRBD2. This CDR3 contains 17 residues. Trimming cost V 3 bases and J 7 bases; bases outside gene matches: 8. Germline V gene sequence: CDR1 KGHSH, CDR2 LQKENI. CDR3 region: CASSPPRTSGRANTQYF. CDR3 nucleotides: TGTGCCAGCTCACCCCCCCGGACTAGCGGGAGGGCAAATACGCAGTATTTT.

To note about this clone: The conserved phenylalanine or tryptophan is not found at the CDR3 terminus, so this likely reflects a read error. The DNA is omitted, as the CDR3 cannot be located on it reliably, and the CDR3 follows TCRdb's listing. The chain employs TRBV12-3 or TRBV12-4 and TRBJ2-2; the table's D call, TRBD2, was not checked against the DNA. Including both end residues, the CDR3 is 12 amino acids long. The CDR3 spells CASSFGRGGVRI.

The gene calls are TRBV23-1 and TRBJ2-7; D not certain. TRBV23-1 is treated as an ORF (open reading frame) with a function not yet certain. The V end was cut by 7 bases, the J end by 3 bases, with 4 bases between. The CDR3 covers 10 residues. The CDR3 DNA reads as TGCGCCAGCAACGGCTACGAGCAGTACTTC. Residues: CASNGYEQYF.